This TCR beta chain was recorded in a study of blood T cell repertoires in COVID-19. Study information: Researchers got acute and convalescent COVID-19 samples from the United States, Italy and Spain. PBMCs, B-cell-depleted T cells, or T cells were the source of the cDNA or gDNA that made up the material.

The CDR3 contains 14 residues. The ends were cut back, 3 bases at V and 1 base at J, with 9 bases in the middle. From germline, CDR1 is SEHNR and CDR2 FQNEAQ (reference sequence). Clones were read by immunoSEQ multiplex PCR, and TCRdb kept only the in-frame ones, dropping some. The sample contains some 150,000 clones, roughly nine tenths of which appear only once. In its sample, this clone was seen once. V is TRBV7-9 and J is TRBJ1-1; weak D call: TRBD1 (5 bases). The TCR was taken from a woman in her sixties with active COVID-19. Sequenced material: peripheral blood. CDR3 protein: CASSFARANTEAFF. CDR3 sequence (DNA): TGTGCCAGCAGCTTTGCCAGGGCGAACACTGAAGCTTTCTTT.